This T cell receptor beta chain was identified during a study of blood T cells in healthy people across ages. A sample-barcoded 5' primer and a J-beta primer mix were used in a second PCR of about 6 to 11 cycles. TCRdb reanalysed the 5' RACE reads using MiXCR and keeps one entry per CDR3 protein. Of about a million distinct CDR3 sequences in the sample, around two fifths were seen once. Donors each provided 7.5 to 10 milliliters of peripheral blood. Study results and limitations: Diversity of TCR beta correlated strongly with naive T cell percentage. Donor CMV infection status was unknown, possibly confounding age-related changes in expanded clonotypes.

In regard to this clonotype: Antigen: not known.

The sequence was collected from a man younger than 35 in good health. Sample: blood.

Here the CDR3 DNA reads TGTGCCAGCAGTTACTCGCCGGGGGCGGCCAAAAACATTCAGTACTTC. This codes for CASSYSPGAAKNIQYF. V gene TRBV6-6 combines with J gene TRBJ2-4; possibly TRBD1 or TRBD2 for D (6 bases each). V gave up 0 bases and J gave up 1 base, with 10 bases separating them. Germline CDR1 reads MNHNY; CDR2 reads SVGAGI (reference sequence). The CDR3 has 16 residues.